A selection of T cell receptor beta chains follows, all from one sample in a study of memory CD4+ T cells and cytomegalovirus serostatus. Here immunoSEQ multiplex PCR was the method, and the copy in TCRdb shows in-frame clones only, minus some. The data contain roughly 76,000 clones, just under 80% of them singletons. Sequenced sample: memory CD4+ T cells from blood. Receptor source: an adult in good health and CMV-seropositive. CDR3s include the opening cysteine and the closing phenylalanine or tryptophan. The D gene is left open where the match is weak. The listing skips clone size in some rows; elsewhere it reads once, few, many or a size class.

>-|TRBJ1-1|TRBV6-1|-
CASSELGYSFGTEAFF
TGTGCCAGCAGTGAATTGGGGTATTCGTTCGGGACTGAAGCTTTCTTT
>-|TRBJ2-3|TRBV4-2|-
CASSQDSAGTDTQYF
TGTGCCAGCAGCCAAGATTCGGCAGGCACAGATACGCAGTATTTT
>-|TRBJ1-1|TRBV5-1|-
CASSLGSGTMNTEAFF
TGCGCCAGCAGCTTGGGGTCTGGGACCATGAACACTGAAGCTTTCTTT
>few|TRBJ1-1|TRBV11-2|-
CASSFAGLNTEAFF
TGTGCCAGCAGCTTCGCAGGGCTGAACACTGAAGCTTTCTTT
>few|TRBJ2-5|TRBV15|TRBD1
CATSRAQGVGRKETQYF
TGTGCCACCAGCAGAGCCCAGGGGGTGGGTAGAAAAGAGACCCAGTACTTC
>-|TRBJ1-5|TRBV10-1|-
CASSEQGDQPQHF
TGCGCCAGCAGTGAACAGGGTGATCAGCCCCAGCATTTT
>few|TRBJ1-5|TRBV5-1|TRBD1
CASSLTGEHQPQHF
TGCGCCAGCAGCCTGACAGGGGAGCATCAGCCCCAGCATTTT
>-|TRBJ2-7|TRBV5-1|-
CASSLSGSPYEQYF
TGCGCCAGCAGCTTGTCCGGGTCCCCCTACGAGCAGTACTTC
>-|TRBJ2-7|TRBV11-2|-
CASSLDPGFYEQYF
TGTGCCAGCAGCTTAGATCCGGGGTTCTACGAGCAGTACTTC
>once|TRBJ2-5|TRBV18|TRBD2
CASSPPTSGGETQYF
TGTGCCAGCTCACCACCTACTAGCGGCGGGGAGACCCAGTACTTC
>-|TRBJ2-2|TRBV29-1|-
CSVEVGQGTGELFF
TGCAGCGTTGAAGTAGGGCAGGGGACCGGGGAGCTGTTTTTT
>few|TRBJ1-2|TRBV28|-
CASSSPLAGGYTF
TGTGCCAGCAGTTCCCCTCTGGCGGGAGGCTACACCTTC
>-|TRBJ1-4|TRBV19|-
CASSLLFANEKLFF
TGTGCCAGTAGCCTCCTTTTTGCTAATGAAAAACTGTTTTTT
>-|TRBJ1-2|TRBV7-2|-
CASSLRQGNGYTF
TGTGCCAGCAGCTTACGCCAGGGTAACGGCTACACCTTC
>-|TRBJ2-2|TRBV28|-
CASRAVAGELFF
TGTGCCAGCAGGGCAGTGGCCGGGGAGCTGTTTTTT
>-|TRBJ1-6|TRBV30|-
CAWRGASSYNSPLHF
TGTGCCTGGAGGGGGGCTAGCTCCTATAATTCACCCCTCCACTTT
>-|TRBJ2-6|TRBV29-1|-
CSGYHRAPGANVLTF
TGCAGCGGGTACCACAGGGCCCCCGGGGCCAACGTCCTGACTTTC
>-|TRBJ2-7|TRBV5-8|TRBD1
CASRSRQGALREQYF
TGTGCCAGCAGATCCCGACAGGGGGCCTTACGGGAGCAGTACTTC
>-|TRBJ2-2|TRBV5-1|-
CASSSENTGELFF
TGCGCCAGCAGCTCGGAGAACACCGGGGAGCTGTTTTTT
>-|TRBJ1-2|TRBV18|-
CASSPERDITNYGYTF
TGTGCCAGCTCACCAGAGCGTGACATTACAAACTATGGCTACACCTTC
>-|TRBJ1-2|TRBV29-1|-
CSVGGTNYGYTF
TGCAGCGTGGGGGGGACTAACTATGGCTACACCTTC
>-|TRBJ1-2|TRBV5-4|-
CASSREMDRDPGGYTF
TGTGCCAGCAGCCGAGAAATGGACCGGGACCCCGGCGGCTACACCTTC
>-|TRBJ2-5|TRBV5-4|-
CASTGQETQYF
TGTGCCAGCACCGGCCAAGAGACCCAGTACTTC
>-|TRBJ1-2|TRBV10-3|TRBD1
CAISELITQGAIGGYTF
TGTGCCATCAGTGAGTTAATTACTCAGGGGGCGATAGGTGGCTACACCTTC